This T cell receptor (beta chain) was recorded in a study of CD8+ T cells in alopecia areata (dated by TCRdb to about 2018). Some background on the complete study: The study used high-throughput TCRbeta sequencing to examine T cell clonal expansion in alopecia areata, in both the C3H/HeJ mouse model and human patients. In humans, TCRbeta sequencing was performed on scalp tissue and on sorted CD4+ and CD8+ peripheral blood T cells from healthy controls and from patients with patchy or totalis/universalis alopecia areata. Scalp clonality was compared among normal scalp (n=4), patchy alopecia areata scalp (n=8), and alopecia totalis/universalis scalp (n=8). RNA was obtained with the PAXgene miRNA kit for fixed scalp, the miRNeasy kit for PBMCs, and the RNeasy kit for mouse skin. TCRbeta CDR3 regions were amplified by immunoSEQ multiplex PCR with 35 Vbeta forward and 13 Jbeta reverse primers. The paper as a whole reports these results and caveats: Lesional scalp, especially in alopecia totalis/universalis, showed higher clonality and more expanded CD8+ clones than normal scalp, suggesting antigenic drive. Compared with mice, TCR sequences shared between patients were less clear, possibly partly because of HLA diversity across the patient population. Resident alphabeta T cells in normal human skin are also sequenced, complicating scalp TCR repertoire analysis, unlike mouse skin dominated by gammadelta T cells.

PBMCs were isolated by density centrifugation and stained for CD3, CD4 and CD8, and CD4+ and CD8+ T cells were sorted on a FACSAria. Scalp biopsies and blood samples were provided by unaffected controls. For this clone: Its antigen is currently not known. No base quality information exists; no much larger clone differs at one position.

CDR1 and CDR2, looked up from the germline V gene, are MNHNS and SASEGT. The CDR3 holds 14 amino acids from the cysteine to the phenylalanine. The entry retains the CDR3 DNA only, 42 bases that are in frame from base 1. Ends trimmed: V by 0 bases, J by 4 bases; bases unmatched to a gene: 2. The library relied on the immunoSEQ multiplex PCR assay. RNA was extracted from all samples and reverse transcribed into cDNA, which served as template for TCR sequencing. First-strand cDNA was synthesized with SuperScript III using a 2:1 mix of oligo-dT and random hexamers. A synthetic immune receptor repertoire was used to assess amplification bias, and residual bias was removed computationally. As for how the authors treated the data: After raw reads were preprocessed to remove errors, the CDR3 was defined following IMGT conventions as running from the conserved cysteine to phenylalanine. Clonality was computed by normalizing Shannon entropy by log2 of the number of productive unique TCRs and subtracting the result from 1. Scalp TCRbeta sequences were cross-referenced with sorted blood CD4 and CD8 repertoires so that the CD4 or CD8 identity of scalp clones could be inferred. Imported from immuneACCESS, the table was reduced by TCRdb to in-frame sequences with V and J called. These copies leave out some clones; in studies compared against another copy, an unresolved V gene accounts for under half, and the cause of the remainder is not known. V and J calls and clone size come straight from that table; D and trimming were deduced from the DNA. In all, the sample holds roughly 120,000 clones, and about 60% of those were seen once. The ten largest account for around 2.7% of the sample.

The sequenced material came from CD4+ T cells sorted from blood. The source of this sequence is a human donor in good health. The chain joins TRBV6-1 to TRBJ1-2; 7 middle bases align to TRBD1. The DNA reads TGTGCCAGCAGTGAAGCTAACAGGGGCTATGGCTACACCTTC. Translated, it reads CASSEANRGYGYTF.